This TCR beta chain was sequenced for a study of T-cell reconstitution after alpha-beta-depleted transplantation in children. This clonotype was counted ten times or more. Its antigen is undetermined. A junction boundary mismatches the germline segment, possibly from a read error. This CDR3 has 14 residues. Germline V gene sequence: CDR1 SGHRS, CDR2 YFSETQ. During its preparation, the TCRbeta library received unique molecular identifiers. TCRdb itself ran the PCR reads through MiXCR, one entry per CDR3 protein. The sample lists roughly 350,000 distinct CDR3 sequences, 15% to 20% occurring once. Study-level results: Alpha-beta T cells about two months after transplant reportedly derived from several hundred expanded graft clones. One year after transplant, T-cell counts and diversity came mostly from newly produced T cells.

The sequence derives from a male patient under 10 years old who had a stem cell transplant for acute lymphoblastic leukemia, so the T cells may come from the graft donor. This rearrangement joins TRBV5-1 to TRBJ1-1, with D unresolved. The specimen comprised PBMCs, mostly from graft donor cells, sampled 360 days after TCRalphabeta/CD19-depleted stem cell transplant. CDR3 coding DNA: TGTGCCAGCAGCTTAGGACGGGGTAACACTGAAGCTTTCTTT. It translates to CASSLGRGNTEAFF.